The entry below gives a single T cell receptor beta chain sequence along with its context. Its antigen is undetermined. The entry originates in a study of T cell responses to AZD1222 COVID-19 vaccine. The table came from immunoSEQ multiplex PCR; TCRdb's copy has only in-frame clones and leaves some out. This repertoire shows over 100,000 clones, roughly 86% found once; its top ten account for roughly 4.3%. Study-level results: Sampled repertoires all dated from after the peak T cell response. Spike-specific TCR breadth and depth both grew after two AZD1222 doses. Clonal diversity was possibly underestimated, and the donors were mostly white British, with more females. Dominant at 160-218 and 743-854, vaccine-associated CD4 TCRs also spanned spike.

The receptor was isolated from an adult who received the AZD1222 COVID-19 vaccine. This material consisted of peripheral blood, taken 28 days after the second AZD1222 dose.

CDR3 in DNA: TGTGCCAGCAGTCCGGACAGCTATAGCAATCAGCCCCAGCATTTT. Its protein product is CASSPDSYSNQPQHF. V gene TRBV6-5 combines with J gene TRBJ1-5, with D possibly matching TRBD1 (6 bases). The germline CDR1 and CDR2 sequences are MNHEY and SVGAGI. The CDR3 has 15 residues. V lost 5 bases, J lost 0 bases, and 11 bases lay in between.